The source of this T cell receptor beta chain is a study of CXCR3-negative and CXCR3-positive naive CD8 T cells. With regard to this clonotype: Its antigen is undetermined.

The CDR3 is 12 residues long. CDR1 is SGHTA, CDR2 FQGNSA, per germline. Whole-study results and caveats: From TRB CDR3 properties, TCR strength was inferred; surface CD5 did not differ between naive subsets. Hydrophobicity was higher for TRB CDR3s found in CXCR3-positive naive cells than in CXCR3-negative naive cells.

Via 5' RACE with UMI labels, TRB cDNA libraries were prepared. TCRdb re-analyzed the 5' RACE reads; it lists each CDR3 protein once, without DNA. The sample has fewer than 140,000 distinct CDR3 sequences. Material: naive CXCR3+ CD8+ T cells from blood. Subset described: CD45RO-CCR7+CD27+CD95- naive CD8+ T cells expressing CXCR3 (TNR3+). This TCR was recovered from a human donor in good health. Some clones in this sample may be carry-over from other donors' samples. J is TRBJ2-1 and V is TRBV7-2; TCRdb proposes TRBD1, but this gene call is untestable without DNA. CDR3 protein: CASSRDSNEQFF.